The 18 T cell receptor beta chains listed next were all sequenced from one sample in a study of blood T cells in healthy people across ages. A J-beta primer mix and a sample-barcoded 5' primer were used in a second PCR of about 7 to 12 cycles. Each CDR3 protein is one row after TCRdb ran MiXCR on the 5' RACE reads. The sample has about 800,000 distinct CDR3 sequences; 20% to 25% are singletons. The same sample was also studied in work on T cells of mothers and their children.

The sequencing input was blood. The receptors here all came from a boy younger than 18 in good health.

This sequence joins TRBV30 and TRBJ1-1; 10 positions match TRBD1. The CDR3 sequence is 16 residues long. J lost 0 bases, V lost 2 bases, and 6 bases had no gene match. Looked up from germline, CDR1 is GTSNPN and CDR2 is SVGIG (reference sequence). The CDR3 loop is CAWSRQGAGVNTEAFF. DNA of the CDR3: TGTGCCTGGAGTAGACAGGGGGCGGGAGTGAACACTGAAGCTTTCTTT.

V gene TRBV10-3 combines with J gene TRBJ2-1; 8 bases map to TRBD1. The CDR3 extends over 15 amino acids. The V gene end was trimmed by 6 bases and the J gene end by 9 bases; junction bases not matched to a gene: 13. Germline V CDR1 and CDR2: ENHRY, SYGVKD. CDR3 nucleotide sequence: TGTGCCATCAGCGATTCGGACAGGGTTCTAGGTGAGCAGTTCTTC. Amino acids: CAISDSDRVLGEQFF.

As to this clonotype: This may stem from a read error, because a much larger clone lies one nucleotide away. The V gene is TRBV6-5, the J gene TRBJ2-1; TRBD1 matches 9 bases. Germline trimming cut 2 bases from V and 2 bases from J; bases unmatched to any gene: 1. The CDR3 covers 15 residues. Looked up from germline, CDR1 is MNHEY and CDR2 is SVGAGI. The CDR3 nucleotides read TGTGCCAGCAGTTACAGGGACAGGGCCTACAATGAGCAGTTCTTC. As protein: CASSYRDRAYNEQFF.

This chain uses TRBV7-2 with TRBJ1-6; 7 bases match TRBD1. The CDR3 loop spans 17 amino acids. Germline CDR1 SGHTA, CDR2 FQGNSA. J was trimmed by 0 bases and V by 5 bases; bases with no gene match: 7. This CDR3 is CASSNPGQSSYNSPLHF. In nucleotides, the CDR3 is TGTGCCAGCAGCAACCCGGGACAGAGCTCCTATAATTCACCCCTCCACTTT. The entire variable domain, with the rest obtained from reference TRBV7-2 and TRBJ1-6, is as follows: GAGVSQSPSNKVTEKGKDVELRCDPISGHTALYWYRQSLGQGLEFLIYFQGNSAPDKSGLPSDRFSAERTGGSVSTLTIQRTQQEDSAVYLCASSNPGQSSYNSPLHFGNGTRLTVT.

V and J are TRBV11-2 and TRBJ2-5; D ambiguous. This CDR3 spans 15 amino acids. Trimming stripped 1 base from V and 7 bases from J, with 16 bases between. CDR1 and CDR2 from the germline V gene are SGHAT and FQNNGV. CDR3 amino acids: CASSLASLALGTQYF. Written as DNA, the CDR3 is TGTGCCAGCAGCTTAGCCTCTCTGGCTCTGGGGACCCAGTACTTC. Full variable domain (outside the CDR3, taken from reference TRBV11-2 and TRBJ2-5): EAGVAQSPRYKIIEKRQSVAFWCNPISGHATLYWYQQILGQGPKLLIQFQNNGVVDDSQLPKDRFSAERLKGVDSTLKIQPAKLEDSAVYLCASSLASLALGTQYFGPGTRLLVL.

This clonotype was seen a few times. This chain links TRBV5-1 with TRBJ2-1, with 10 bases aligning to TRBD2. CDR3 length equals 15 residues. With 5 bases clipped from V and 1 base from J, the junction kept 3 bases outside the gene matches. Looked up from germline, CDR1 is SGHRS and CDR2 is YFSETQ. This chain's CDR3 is CASRTSGQSYNEQFF. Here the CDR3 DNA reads TGCGCCAGCAGGACTAGCGGGCAATCCTACAATGAGCAGTTCTTC.

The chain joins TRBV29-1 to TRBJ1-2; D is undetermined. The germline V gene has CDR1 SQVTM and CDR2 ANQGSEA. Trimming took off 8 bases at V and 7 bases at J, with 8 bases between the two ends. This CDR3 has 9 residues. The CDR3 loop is CSTNGGYTF. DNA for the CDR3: TGCAGCACAAACGGTGGCTACACCTTC.

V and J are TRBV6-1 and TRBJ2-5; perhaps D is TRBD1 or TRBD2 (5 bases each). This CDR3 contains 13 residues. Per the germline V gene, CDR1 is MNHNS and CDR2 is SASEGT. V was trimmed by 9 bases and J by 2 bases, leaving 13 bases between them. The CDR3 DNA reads TGTGCCAGTTGGGGACGGACTCAAGAGACCCAGTACTTC. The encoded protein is CASWGRTQETQYF.

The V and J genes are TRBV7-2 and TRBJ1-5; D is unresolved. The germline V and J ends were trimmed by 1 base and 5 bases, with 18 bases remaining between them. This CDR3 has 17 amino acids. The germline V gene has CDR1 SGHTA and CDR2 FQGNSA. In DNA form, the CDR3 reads TGTGCCAGCAGCTTAGATGACGGAAGGAACGGGTATCAGCCCCAGCATTTT. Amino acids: CASSLDDGRNGYQPQHF.

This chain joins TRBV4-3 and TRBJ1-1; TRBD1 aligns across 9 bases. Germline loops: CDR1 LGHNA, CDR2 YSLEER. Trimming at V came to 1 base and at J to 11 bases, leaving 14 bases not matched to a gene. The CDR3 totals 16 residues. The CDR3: CASSQVGRDRVFGAFF. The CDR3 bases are TGCGCCAGCAGCCAAGTAGGCCGGGACAGGGTGTTTGGGGCTTTCTTT.

The CDR3 nucleotides read TGTGCCAGCAGCAAATTAGGGGGAAATCAGCCCCAGCATTTT. This gives the protein CASSKLGGNQPQHF. The chain is built from TRBV21-1 and TRBJ1-5; TRBD1 is the table's D call, not checked against the DNA. TRBV21-1 is tagged as a pseudogene. The CDR3 contains 14 residues.

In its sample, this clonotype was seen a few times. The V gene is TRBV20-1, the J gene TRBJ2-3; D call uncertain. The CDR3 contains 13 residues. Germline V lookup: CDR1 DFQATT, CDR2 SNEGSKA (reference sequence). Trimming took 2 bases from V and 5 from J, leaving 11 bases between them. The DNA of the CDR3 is TGCAGTGCTAGATCCCCCCAAGGAGATACGCAGTATTTT. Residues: CSARSPQGDTQYF.

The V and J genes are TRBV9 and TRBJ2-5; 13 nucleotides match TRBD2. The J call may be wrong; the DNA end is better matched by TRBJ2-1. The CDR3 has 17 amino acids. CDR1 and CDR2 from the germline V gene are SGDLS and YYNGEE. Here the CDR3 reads CASSSEEGLAGYNEQFF. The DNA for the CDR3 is TGTGCCAGCAGCTCCGAGGAGGGACTAGCGGGGTACAATGAGCAGTTCTTC.

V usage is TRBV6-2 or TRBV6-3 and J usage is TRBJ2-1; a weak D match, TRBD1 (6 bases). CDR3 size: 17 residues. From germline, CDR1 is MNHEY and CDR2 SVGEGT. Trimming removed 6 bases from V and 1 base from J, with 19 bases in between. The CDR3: CASSNTRDIGSYNEQFF. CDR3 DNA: TGTGCCAGCAGCAATACCCGGGACATCGGTTCCTACAATGAGCAGTTCTTC.

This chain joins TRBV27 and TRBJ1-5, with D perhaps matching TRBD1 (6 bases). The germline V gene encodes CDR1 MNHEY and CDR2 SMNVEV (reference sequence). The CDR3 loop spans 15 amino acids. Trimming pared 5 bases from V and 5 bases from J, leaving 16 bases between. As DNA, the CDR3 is TGTGCCAGCAGTCAGGCCGGGGGCTGGGATCAGCCCCAGCATTTT. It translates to CASSQAGGWDQPQHF.

CDR3 residues: CASSYEGLREAFF. In nucleotides, the CDR3 is TGTGCCAGCAGTTACGAGGGTCTCCGGGAAGCTTTCTTT. V and J are TRBV6-5 and TRBJ1-1; D is uncertain. Trimming removed 2 bases from V and 8 bases from J, with 12 bases in between. The CDR3 is made up of 13 amino acids. Germline V gene data show CDR1 as MNHEY and CDR2 as SVGAGI.

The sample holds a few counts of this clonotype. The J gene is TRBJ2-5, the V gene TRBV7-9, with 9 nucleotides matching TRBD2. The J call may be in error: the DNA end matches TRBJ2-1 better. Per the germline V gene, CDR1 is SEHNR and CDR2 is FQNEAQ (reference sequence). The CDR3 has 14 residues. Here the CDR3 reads CASSLGGLANEQFF. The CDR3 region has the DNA TGTGCCAGCAGCTTAGGGGGACTAGCCAATGAGCAGTTCTTC.

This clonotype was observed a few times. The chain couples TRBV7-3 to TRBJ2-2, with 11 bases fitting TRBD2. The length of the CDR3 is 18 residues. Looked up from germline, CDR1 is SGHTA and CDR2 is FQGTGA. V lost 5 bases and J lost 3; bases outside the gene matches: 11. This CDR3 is CASSPPASGRSDTGELFF. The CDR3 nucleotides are TGTGCCAGCAGCCCCCCGGCTAGCGGGAGGAGTGACACCGGGGAGCTGTTTTTT.